The T cell receptor (beta chain) under discussion was sequenced for a study of cytomegalovirus exposure and HLA in healthy donors (dated 2017 in TCRdb). Context from the whole study: According to an earlier analysis of around 600 of the donors, about 179 million T cells yielded over 90 million unique TCR beta sequences and approximately 280 Gb of sequence data. An earlier analysis of fewer than 750 of the donors used high-throughput TCR beta sequencing to judge whether each TCR beta V gene segment behaved as functional or pseudogenic. Donor age, sex, ethnicity and CMV serostatus were compiled together with the repertoire data. HLA typing included class I and class II loci at four-digit resolution. A later genetic analysis took genome-wide SNP genotypes for 398 of the 666 donors and used that subset as a discovery cohort. Roughly five DR-DQ haplotypes were treated as single units for association and clustering because of strong linkage in the cohort. The study used immunosequencing to profile the T cell repertoires of about 670 subjects and linked those repertoires to cytomegalovirus serostatus. Of the roughly 400 genotyped donors, around 81% fell in the genetic ancestry cluster associated with self-reported Caucasian donors. The number of donors typed differed by locus, with roughly 629-640 for A, B, C, DRB1 and DQB1, 522 for DQA1, 606 for DPA1, and 400 to 490 for DPB1. Rather than drawing on any new phenotypic data, the later analysis identified candidate immune exposures from TCR beta sequences and the way those sequences occurred across donors. The study aimed to test whether cataloging public T cell receptors could reveal signatures of past pathogen exposure. All discovery cohort repertoires had been generated using a single sequencing platform. On average, around 230,000 unique TCR beta nucleotide sequences were sequenced per donor among 398 genotyped donors of the cohort, with roughly 18% of those sequences being non-productive. About 320 gigabases of sequencing data and 78 million or so unique TCR sequences were included in an early release covering roughly 600 HLA-typed donors. In addition to the first cohort of 500 to 850 subjects, a separate validation cohort of approximately 120 different subjects was used. A later analysis re-examined previously published TCR beta repertoires from over 500 donors and added high-resolution HLA genotyping to investigate patterns of TCR occurrence. To predict cytomegalovirus infection status, the study brought together high-throughput TCR immunosequencing, statistical association of individual TCRs with disease status, and machine learning.

The full study reports these points: An earlier analysis of 450 to 750 of the donors showed that most TCR beta V segments appeared in productive rearrangements either about 90% or about 30% of the time, which broadly matched IMGT annotations. A few of the identified cytomegalovirus-associated TCR beta chains were confirmed in vitro to be specific for cytomegalovirus antigens. A later analysis found that TCR association rates varied across HLA loci, with DRB1 alleles showing the most associated TCRs and HLA-C alleles the fewest. When HLA alleles, especially DR and DQ, strongly co-occurred, TCR associations were difficult to assign to individual alleles. In a later analysis, most CMV-associated TCR beta chains were found to appear HLA-restricted, with HLA associations seemingly driven largely by CMV exposure. In this cohort, only TCR beta chains were sequenced, and detectable features were limited by the absence of alpha or paired-chain data. Because HLA typing was missing for some donors at each locus, association tests included only the typed subset. V-gene and J-gene trimming of TCR beta chains was associated with a missense DCLRE1C variant in a later genetic analysis, and the association was replicated in an independent cohort. Most TCR sequences were seen in very few donors, while some public TCRs were found in many individuals. A cluster of highly shared sequence variants was judged likely to represent a technical artifact of the sequencing pipeline. In a later analysis, several top co-occurrence clusters were reported to appear linked to parvovirus B19, influenza, CMV and Epstein-Barr virus. Specific HLA alleles were associated with 15,000 to 20,000 TCR beta sequences at a false discovery rate of 0.05 in a later analysis. According to a later genetic analysis, donors in an Asian-associated ancestry cluster had fewer N-insertions in productive TCRs than the approximately 700-donor mean. The authors suggested that the approach could potentially be extended to other disease states and immunological phenotypes. A later analysis found that HLA-associated TCR beta chains were more clonally expanded and had lower generation probabilities than equally common non-associated chains. Roughly uniform sequencing depth across donors was assumed in presence/absence analyses, although this assumption may not hold. A further reported finding was that TCR beta sequences accurately predicted the HLA-A and HLA-B alleles for most subjects in the first cohort. A total of roughly 160 TCR beta chains were listed by the study as associated with cytomegalovirus. The 87-base-pair reads could not distinguish some IMGT-functional V segments, including TRBV6-2 and TRBV6-3, so those segments were excluded. Correlated functional status among segregating V segments might reflect linkage disequilibrium, but an unknown experimental factor could not be ruled out. Because counts were too low, some 17 rarely observed V segments, including chromosome 9 orphons, were left out of the earlier analysis of about 620 of the donors. CMV serostatus was the only immune exposure information available for the cohort. Cytomegalovirus status was reported to be diagnosed by the classifier with high specificity and sensitivity in both the original and validation cohorts.

The cohort was made up of about 670 healthy bone marrow donors. All cohort members were sampled while nominally healthy, although unrecorded immune exposures were likely present. The donor tested CMV seronegative and was one of the 352 seronegative cohort members. Each donor provided a peripheral blood sample, and peripheral blood mononuclear cells were used for TCR beta sequencing. The Qiagen DNeasy Blood Extraction Kit was used to extract genomic DNA from the blood cell samples. For CDR1 and CDR2, the germline V gene lists SNHLY and FYNNEI. Including cysteine and phenylalanine, the CDR3 has 15 amino acids. Left in the record is the CDR3 DNA by itself, 45 bases read in frame from the first base. Compared with germline, V lacks 1 base and J lacks 10 bases; bases without a gene match: 11. Libraries were built with the immunoSEQ multiplex PCR assay. A mixture of 60 forward primers for TCR Vbeta segments and 13 reverse primers for TCR Jbeta segments was used in the multiplex PCR. The CDR3 region of rearranged TCR beta genes was amplified from genomic DNA by a multiplex PCR assay. Amplified TCR beta libraries were sequenced as 87-base-pair reads on the Illumina HiSeq System. The source study handled its data this way. A later analysis tallied roughly 80 million unique TCR beta chains across the roughly 610 repertoires, and around 12 million of those chains were shared by two or more donors. Raw reads were error-corrected and collapsed into unique sequences with a nearest-neighbor algorithm that merged closely related sequences to remove PCR and sequencing errors. V, D and J gene segments were assigned by aligning CDR3 sequences to IMGT reference sequences. For a sequence to be retained, a match of at least six nucleotides was required to both a V gene segment and a J gene segment. A rearrangement was called productive if the CDR3 had no stop codons and remained in frame with V and J, and every other rearrangement was called non-productive. CDR3 was defined according to IMGT convention as the region running from the second conserved V-encoded cysteine to the conserved J-encoded phenylalanine. Sequences without an unambiguous match to a single V gene segment were excluded from the earlier analysis of several hundred of the donors. In an earlier analysis of some 590 of the donors, a V segment was called functional when productive rearrangements were above 56.7%, and segregating when the standard deviation between donors exceeded 5%. A statistical classification framework was built for diagnosing cytomegalovirus status from the catalog of TCR beta chain sequences. In a later analysis, V and J genes were assigned by comparing TCR nucleotide sequences against IMGT/GENE-DB human TR gene sequences. A later analysis assigned CDR3 sequences and most-parsimonious VDJ recombination scenarios with the TCRdist pipeline. In a later analysis, each TCR beta chain was defined by its CDR3 amino acid sequence together with its V-gene family, and reads lacking a unique V-gene family were excluded. A later analysis removed 450 to 600 highly shared, low-generation-probability nucleotide sequences to deal with suspected cross-contamination and a sequencing artifact. A later analysis calculated a clonal expansion index for each public chain from normalized within-repertoire ranks of inferred template counts. In a later analysis, generation probabilities were computed with a VDJ recombination model fitted to out-of-frame rearrangements, and the resulting probabilities were checked against IGoR. In a later analysis, hypergeometric tests were used to score TCR-TCR, TCR-HLA and TCR-CMV co-occurrence, with a repertoire-size bias correction applied to TCR pairs. In a later analysis, false discovery rates were estimated by permuting HLA or CMV assignments 20 times. In a later analysis, co-occurring TCRs were grouped using DBSCAN, and TCRdist sequence similarity was added for clustering within HLA-allele-positive subsets. Repertoires with fewer than 30,000 or more than 120,000 public chains, plus five repertoires with anomalous nucleotide sharing, were excluded from co-occurrence clustering. TCRdb limited this immuneACCESS table to in-frame rearrangements with V and J called. A share of clones is missing; checked studies link under half to unresolved V genes, and the rest is unexplained. V and J calls and clone size are given by that table; D and trimming were obtained from the DNA. Counted in this sample were some 180,000 clones; about four fifths of them appeared once. Less than 3.5% of the sample is held by the ten biggest clonotypes.

Of note for this clone: The target of this receptor is not known. Per-base quality was not reported, and no clone a single base away is much larger than it.

The sample comprised PBMCs. The chain is assembled from TRBV2 and TRBJ1-1; 8 central nucleotides agree with TRBD1. The source of this sequence is a female donor in good health and CMV-seronegative. CDR3 sequence: CASSEESGDRMTAFF. The DNA sequence is as follows: TGTGCCAGCAGTGAAGAAAGCGGGGACAGGATGACAGCTTTCTTT.